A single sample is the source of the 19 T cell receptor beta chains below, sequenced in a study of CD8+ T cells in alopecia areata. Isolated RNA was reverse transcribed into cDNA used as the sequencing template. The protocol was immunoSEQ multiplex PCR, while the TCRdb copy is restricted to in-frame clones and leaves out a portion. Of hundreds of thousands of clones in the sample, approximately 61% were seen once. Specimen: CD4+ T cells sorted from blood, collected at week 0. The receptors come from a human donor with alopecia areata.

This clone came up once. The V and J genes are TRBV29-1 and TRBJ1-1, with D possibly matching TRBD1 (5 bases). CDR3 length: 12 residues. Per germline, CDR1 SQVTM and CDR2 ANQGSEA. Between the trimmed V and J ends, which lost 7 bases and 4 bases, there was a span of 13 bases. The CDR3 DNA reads TGCAGCGCCGAAATTGGGGGCACTGAAGCTTTCTTT. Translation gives CSAEIGGTEAFF.

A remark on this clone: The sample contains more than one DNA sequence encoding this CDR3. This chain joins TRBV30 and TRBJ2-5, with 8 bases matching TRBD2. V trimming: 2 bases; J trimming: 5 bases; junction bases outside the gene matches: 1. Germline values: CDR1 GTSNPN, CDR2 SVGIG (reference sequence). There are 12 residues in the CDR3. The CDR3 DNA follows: TGTGCCTGGAGTCCGGGGGGGGAGACCCAGTACTTC. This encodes CAWSPGGETQYF.

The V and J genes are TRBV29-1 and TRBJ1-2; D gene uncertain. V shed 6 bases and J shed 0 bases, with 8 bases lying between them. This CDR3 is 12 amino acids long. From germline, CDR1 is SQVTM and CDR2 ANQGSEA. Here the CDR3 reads CSVIASNYGYTF. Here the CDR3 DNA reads TGCAGCGTCATAGCCTCTAACTATGGCTACACCTTC. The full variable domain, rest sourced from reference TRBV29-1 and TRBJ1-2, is SAVISQKPSRDICQRGTSLTIQCQVDSQVTMMFWYRQQPGQSLTLIATANQGSEATYESGFVIDKFPISRPNLTFSTLTVSNMSPEDSSIYLCSVIASNYGYTFGSGTRLTVV.

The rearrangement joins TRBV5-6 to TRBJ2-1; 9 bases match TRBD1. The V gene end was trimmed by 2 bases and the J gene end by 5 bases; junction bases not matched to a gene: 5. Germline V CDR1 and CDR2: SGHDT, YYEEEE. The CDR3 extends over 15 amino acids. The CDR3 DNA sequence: TGTGCCAGCAGCTTCGGGACAGGGTTCGACAATGAGCAGTTCTTC. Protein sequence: CASSFGTGFDNEQFF.

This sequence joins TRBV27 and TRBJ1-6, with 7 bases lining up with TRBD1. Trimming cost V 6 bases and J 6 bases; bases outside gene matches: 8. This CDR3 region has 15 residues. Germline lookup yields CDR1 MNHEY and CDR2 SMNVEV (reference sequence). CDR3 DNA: TGTGCCAGCAGGGTGGGACAGACAATTAATTCACCCCTCCACTTT. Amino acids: CASRVGQTINSPLHF.

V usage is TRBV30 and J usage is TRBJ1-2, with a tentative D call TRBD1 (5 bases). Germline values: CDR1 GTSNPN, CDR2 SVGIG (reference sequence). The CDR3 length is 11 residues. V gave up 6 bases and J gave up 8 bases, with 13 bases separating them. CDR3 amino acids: CACSRADGYTF. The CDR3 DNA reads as TGTGCCTGTTCCAGGGCCGACGGCTACACCTTC.

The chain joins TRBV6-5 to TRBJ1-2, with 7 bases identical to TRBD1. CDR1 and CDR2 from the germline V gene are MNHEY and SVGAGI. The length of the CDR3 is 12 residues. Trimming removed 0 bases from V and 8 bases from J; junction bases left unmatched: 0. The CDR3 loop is CASSYSGGGYTF. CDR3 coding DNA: TGTGCCAGCAGTTACTCAGGGGGCGGCTACACCTTC.

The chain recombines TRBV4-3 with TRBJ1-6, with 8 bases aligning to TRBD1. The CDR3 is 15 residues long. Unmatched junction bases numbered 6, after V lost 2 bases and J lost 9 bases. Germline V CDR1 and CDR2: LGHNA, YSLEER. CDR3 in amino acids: CASSQSGGLGSPLHF. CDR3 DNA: TGCGCCAGCAGCCAATCAGGGGGCCTGGGTTCACCCCTCCACTTT.

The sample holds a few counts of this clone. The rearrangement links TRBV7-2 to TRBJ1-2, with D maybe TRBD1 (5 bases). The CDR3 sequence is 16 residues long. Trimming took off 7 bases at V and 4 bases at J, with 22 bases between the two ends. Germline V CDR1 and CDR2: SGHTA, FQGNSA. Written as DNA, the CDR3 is TGTGCCAGCACCCCCGGGGGTGGCAGGGTGGGCTATGGCTACACCTTC. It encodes CASTPGGGRVGYGYTF.

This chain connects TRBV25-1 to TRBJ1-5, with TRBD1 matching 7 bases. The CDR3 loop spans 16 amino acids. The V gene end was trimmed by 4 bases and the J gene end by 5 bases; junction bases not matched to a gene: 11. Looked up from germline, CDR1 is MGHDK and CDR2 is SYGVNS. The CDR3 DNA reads TGTGCCAGCAGTGGGACGCAGGGGGGACCTTATCAGCCCCAGCATTTT. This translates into CASSGTQGGPYQPQHF.

CDR3 DNA: TGCGCCAGCAGCCTGACACTATCCTACGAGCAGTACTTC. As protein: CASSLTLSYEQYF. The chain links TRBV5-1 to TRBJ2-7, with D hard to call. Trimming left V 4 bases short and J 1 base short, with 9 bases between. CDR1 is SGHRS and CDR2 is YFSETQ in the germline V gene. The CDR3 runs 13 residues.

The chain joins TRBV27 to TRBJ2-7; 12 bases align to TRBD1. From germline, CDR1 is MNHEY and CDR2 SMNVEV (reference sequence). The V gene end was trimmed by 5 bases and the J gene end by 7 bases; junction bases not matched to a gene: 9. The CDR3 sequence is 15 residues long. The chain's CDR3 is CASSPRDRGLGEQYF. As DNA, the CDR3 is TGTGCCAGCAGTCCACGGGACAGGGGGCTGGGGGAGCAGTACTTC.

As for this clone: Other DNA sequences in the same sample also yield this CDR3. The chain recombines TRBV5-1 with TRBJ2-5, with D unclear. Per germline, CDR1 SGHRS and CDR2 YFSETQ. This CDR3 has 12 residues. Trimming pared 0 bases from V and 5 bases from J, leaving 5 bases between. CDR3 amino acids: CASSLAGETQYF. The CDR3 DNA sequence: TGCGCCAGCAGCTTGGCCGGTGAGACCCAGTACTTC.

The CDR3 here is CASSESLRTSGVYEQYF. The CDR3 region has the DNA TGTGCCAGCAGTGAATCCCTCCGGACTAGCGGGGTGTACGAGCAGTACTTC. The chain employs TRBV25-1 and TRBJ2-7; 12 nucleotides agree with TRBD2. This CDR3 region has 17 residues. V lost 1 base and J lost 4; bases outside the gene matches: 8. From germline, CDR1 is MGHDK and CDR2 SYGVNS.

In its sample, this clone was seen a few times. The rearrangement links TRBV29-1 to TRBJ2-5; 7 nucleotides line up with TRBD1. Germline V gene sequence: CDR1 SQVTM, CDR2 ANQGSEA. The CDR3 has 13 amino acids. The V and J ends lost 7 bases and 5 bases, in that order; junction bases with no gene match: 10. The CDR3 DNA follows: TGCAGCGATACAAAAGGGGGCAAGGAGACCCAGTACTTC. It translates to CSDTKGGKETQYF. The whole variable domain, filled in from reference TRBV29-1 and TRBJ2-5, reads SAVISQKPSRDICQRGTSLTIQCQVDSQVTMMFWYRQQPGQSLTLIATANQGSEATYESGFVIDKFPISRPNLTFSTLTVSNMSPEDSSIYLCSDTKGGKETQYFGPGTRLLVL.

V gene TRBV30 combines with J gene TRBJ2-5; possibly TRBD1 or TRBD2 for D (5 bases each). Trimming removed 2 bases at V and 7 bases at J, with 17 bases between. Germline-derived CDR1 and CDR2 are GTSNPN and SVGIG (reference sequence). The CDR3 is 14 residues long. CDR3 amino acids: CAWSPLYGTGTQYF. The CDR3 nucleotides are TGTGCCTGGAGTCCCCTGTACGGGACCGGGACCCAGTACTTC.

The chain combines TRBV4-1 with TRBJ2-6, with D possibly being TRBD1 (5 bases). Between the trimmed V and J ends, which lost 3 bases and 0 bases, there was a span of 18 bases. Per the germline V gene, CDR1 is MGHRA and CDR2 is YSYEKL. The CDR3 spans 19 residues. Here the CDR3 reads CASSHLGASIHSGANVLTF. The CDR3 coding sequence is TGCGCCAGCAGCCACCTAGGGGCCTCAATTCACTCTGGGGCCAACGTCCTGACTTTC.

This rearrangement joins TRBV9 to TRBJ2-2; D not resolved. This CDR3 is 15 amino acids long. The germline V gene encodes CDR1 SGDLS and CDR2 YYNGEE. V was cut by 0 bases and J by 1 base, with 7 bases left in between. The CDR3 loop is CASSVASQNTGELFF. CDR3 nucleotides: TGTGCCAGCAGCGTAGCTTCGCAGAACACCGGGGAGCTGTTTTTT.

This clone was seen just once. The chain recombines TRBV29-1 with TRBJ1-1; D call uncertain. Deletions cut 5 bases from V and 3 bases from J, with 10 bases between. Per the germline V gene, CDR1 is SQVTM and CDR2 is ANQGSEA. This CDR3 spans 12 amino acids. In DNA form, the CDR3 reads TGCAGCGTTATTAGAGGAGACACTGAAGCTTTCTTT. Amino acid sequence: CSVIRGDTEAFF. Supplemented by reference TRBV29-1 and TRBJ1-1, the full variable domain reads SAVISQKPSRDICQRGTSLTIQCQVDSQVTMMFWYRQQPGQSLTLIATANQGSEATYESGFVIDKFPISRPNLTFSTLTVSNMSPEDSSIYLCSVIRGDTEAFFGQGTRLTVV.